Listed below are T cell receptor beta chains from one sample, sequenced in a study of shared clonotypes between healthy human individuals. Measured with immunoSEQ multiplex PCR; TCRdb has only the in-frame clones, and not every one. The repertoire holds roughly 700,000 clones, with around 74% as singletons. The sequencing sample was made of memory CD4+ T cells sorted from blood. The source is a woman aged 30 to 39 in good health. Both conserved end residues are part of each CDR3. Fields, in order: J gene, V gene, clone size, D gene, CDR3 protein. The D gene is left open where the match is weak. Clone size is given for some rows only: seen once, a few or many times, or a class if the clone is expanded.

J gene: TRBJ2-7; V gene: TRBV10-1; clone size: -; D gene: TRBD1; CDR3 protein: CASSEWGDRVSSYEQYF
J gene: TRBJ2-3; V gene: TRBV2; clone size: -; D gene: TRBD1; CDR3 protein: CASSGQGLGTDTQYF
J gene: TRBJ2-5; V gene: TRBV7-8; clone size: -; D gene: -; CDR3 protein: CASSLVLAEETQYF
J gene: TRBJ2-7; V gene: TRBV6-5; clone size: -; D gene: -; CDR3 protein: CASSLYSAGEQYF
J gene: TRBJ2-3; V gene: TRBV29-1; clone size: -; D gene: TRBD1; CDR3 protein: CSVDPDRFSTDTQYF
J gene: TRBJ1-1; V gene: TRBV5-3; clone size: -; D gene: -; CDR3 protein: CVGLATPTEAFF
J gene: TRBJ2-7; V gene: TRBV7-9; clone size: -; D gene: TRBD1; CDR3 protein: CASSLFGTGGYEQYF
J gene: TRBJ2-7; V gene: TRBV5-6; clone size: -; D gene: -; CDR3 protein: CASSSEDLGRAFYEQYF
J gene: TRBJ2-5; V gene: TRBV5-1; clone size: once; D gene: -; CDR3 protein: CASSFDRTETQYF
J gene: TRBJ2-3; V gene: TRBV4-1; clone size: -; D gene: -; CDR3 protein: CASSQDTSVRGTDTQYF
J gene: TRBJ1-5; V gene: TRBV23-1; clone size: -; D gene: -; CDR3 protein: CASTQPPGRGNQPQHF
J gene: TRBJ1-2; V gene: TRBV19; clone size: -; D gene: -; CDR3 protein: CASSIGGVGYTF
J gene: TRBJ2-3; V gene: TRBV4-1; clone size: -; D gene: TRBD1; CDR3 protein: CASSQERQGVGTDTQYF
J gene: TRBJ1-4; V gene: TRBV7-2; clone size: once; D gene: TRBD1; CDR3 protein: CASSSTGGKREKLFF
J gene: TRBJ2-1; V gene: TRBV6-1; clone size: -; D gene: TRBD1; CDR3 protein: CASSGRTGADYNEQFF
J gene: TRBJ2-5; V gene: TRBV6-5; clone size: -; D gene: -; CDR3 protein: CASKDLGGPEETQYF
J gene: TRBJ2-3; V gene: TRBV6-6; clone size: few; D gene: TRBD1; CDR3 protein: CASRRQGTDTQYF
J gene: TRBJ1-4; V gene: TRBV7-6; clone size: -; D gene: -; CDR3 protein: CASSLGYSFDEKLFF
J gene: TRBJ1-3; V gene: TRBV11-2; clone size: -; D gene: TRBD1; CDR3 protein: CASSLAGTGRNTIYF
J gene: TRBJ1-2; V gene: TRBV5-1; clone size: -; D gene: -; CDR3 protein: CAKGHPVGGGYTF
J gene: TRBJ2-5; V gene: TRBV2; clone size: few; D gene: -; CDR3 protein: CASSEAGSGYGQTQYF
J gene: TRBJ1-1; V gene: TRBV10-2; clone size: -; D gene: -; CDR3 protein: CASSDTANTEAFF
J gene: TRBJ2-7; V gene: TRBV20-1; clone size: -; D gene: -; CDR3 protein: CSARSYEQYF
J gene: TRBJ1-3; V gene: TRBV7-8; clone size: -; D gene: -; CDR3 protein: CASSLIPGIGNTIYF
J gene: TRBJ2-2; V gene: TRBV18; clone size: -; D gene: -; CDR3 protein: CASSPYGAELFF
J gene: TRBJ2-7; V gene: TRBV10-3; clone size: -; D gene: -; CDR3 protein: CAISESIRAYEQYF
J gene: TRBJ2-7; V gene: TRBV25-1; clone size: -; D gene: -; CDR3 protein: CASSGDGTLYEQYF
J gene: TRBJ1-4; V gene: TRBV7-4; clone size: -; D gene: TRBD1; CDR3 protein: CARGGRTGSEKLFF
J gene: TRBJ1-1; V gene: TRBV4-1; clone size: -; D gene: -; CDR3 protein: CASSQEKARGGTEAFF
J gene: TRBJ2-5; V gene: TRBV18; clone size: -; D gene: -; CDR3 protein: CASSPLREETQYF
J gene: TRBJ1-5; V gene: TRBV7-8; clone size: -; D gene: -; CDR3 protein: CASSLIDSPQHF
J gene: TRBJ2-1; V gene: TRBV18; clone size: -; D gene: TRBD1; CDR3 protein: CASSADRGSYNEQFF
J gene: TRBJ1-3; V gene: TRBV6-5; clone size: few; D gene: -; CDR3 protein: CASSYSRVFGNTIYF
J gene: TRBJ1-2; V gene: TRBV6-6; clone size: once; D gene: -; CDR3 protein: CASTIMPRVGGYTF
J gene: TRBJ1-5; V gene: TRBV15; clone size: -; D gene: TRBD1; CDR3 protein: CATSREWGQGFRQPQHF
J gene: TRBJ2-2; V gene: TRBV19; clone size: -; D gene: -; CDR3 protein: CASTENTGELFF
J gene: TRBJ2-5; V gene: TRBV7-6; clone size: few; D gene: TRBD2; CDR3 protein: CASSGGLAGEKTQYF
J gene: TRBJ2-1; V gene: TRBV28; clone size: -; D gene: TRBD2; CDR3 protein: CASSRGGTSLNEQFF
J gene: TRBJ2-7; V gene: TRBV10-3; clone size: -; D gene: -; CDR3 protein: CAIREEGQPYEQYF
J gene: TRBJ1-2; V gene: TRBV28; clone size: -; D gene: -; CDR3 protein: CASSSGSGGYGYTF
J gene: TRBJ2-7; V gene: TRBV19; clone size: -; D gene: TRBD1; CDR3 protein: CASRTSRGQGAYEQYF
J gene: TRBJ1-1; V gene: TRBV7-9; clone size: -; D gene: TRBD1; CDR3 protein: CASSLDRDTEAFF
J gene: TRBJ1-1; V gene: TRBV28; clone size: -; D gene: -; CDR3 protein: CASSFSREDTEAFF
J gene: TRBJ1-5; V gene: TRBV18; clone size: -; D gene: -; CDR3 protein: CASSPGDNNQPQHF